This T cell receptor beta chain was documented in a study of shared clonotypes between healthy human individuals. Overall study context: The plates for each donor numbered three CD4 naive, three CD4 memory, two CD8 naive and one CD8 memory.

TCRdb's table, derived via immunoSEQ multiplex PCR, lists solely in-frame clones and lacks some. The sample lists over 2 million clones; less than 95% were seen once. General study points: The study drew on few donors, limiting represented genetic and exposure-history diversity. Roughly 5% of naive CD4 clonotypes were common to a handful of donors.

The CDR3 sequence is 15 residues long. Trimming removed 6 bases at V and 2 bases at J, with 16 bases between. Germline CDR1 MNHEY, CDR2 SMNVEV (reference sequence). Donors were Caucasian adults residing in Nashville, Tennessee, USA. In the case of this clone: Its specificity is not known.

Sequenced: naive CD4+ T cells from PBMCs. Subset in this sample: CD45RA+ positively selected. The rearrangement joins TRBV27 to TRBJ1-2; no clear D gene. The TCR comes from a man aged 18-30 years in good health. Some clones in this sample may be carry-over from other donors' samples. In nucleotides, the CDR3 is TGTGCCAGCAGCTCTTCGGGATTCAGGAACTATGGCTACACCTTC. Its translation is CASSSSGFRNYGYTF.